The 10 T cell receptor beta chains in this list originate from one sample, sequenced in a study of blood T cells in healthy people across ages. Alongside a J-beta primer mix, a sample-barcoded 5' primer served in a second PCR lasting roughly 7 to 11 cycles. MiXCR was run by TCRdb on the 5' RACE reads, yielding one entry per CDR3 protein. The repertoire holds around 970,000 distinct CDR3 sequences, with about 53% as singletons. The sample consisted of blood. These receptors originate from a woman aged 60-75 years in good health.

This clonotype was picked up one time. J is TRBJ2-5 and V is TRBV29-1, with D perhaps given as TRBD1 or TRBD2 (5 bases each). The CDR3 length is 12 residues. V gave up 7 bases and J gave up 11 bases, with 20 bases separating them. Germline V gene sequence: CDR1 SQVTM, CDR2 ANQGSEA. The CDR3 sequence: CSERGNYNEQYF. CDR3 coding DNA: TGCAGCGAGAGGGGAAACTACAATGAGCAGTACTTC. The full variable domain, completed using reference TRBV29-1 and TRBJ2-5, is SAVISQKPSRDICQRGTSLTIQCQVDSQVTMMFWYRQQPGQSLTLIATANQGSEATYESGFVIDKFPISRPNLTFSTLTVSNMSPEDSSIYLCSERGNYNEQYFGPGTRLLVL.

This chain uses TRBV3-1 with TRBJ2-3; D is unclear. Germline CDR1 reads LGHDT; CDR2 reads YNNKEL (reference sequence). The V end was cut by 4 bases, the J end by 1 base, with 12 bases between. The CDR3 length is 15 residues. CDR3 protein: CASSLYRAGTDTQYF. The CDR3 DNA reads TGTGCCAGCAGCCTCTACCGCGCCGGCACAGATACGCAGTATTTT.

This clonotype was found once. This sequence joins TRBV6-6 and TRBJ1-3; D is ambiguous. The CDR3 is 15 amino acids. The germline CDR1 and CDR2 sequences are MNHNY and SVGAGI (reference sequence). The V end was cut by 7 bases, the J end by 2 bases, with 15 bases between. The CDR3 DNA reads as TGTGCCAGCACCACTAGGCAGAGGACTGGAAACACCATATATTTT. This encodes CASTTRQRTGNTIYF.

The genes are TRBV5-1 and TRBJ2-7, with 7 nucleotides matching TRBD1. V was pared by 0 bases and J by 3 bases, with 6 bases of the junction left unmatched. The CDR3 has 15 residues. Per germline, CDR1 SGHRS and CDR2 YFSETQ. The CDR3 sequence is CASSLEDRADYEQYF. DNA for the CDR3: TGCGCCAGCAGCTTGGAAGACAGGGCAGACTACGAGCAGTACTTC.

The chain is built from TRBV28 and TRBJ1-3; tentatively, D is TRBD1 (5 bases). Germline assignment: CDR1 MDHEN and CDR2 SYDVKM. Trimming took off 1 base at V and 11 bases at J, with 12 bases between the two ends. This CDR3 contains 13 residues. The DNA of the CDR3 is TGTGCCAGCAGTTTATCGCAGGGAATCCCCATATATTTT. Translating it yields CASSLSQGIPIYF.

This clonotype was picked up a small number of times. The chain links TRBV6-5 to TRBJ2-3; TRBD2 aligns across 7 bases. Unmatched junction bases numbered 3, after V lost 6 bases and J lost 6 bases. This CDR3 contains 12 residues. Per the germline V gene, CDR1 is MNHEY and CDR2 is SVGAGI. The CDR3 DNA is TGTGCCAGCAGCCGGGGGGTTGATACGCAGTATTTT. It translates to CASSRGVDTQYF.

V and J are TRBV28 and TRBJ2-4; D is uncertain. The DNA end is more similar to TRBJ2-7, so the J call may be wrong. Germline values: CDR1 MDHEN, CDR2 SYDVKM. The CDR3 is 11 residues long. The CDR3 loop is CASRLGHEQYF. CDR3 coding DNA: TGTGCCAGCAGGCTCGGACACGAGCAGTACTTC.

The chain uses TRBV7-9 and TRBJ2-3, with 9 bases lining up with TRBD2. Trimming at V came to 7 bases and at J to 1 base, leaving 15 bases not matched to a gene. The CDR3 has 18 residues. Germline CDR1 reads SEHNR; CDR2 reads FQNEAQ (reference sequence). CDR3 sequence (DNA): TGTGCCAGCAAGTGGGGGCCCAGCGGGAGGACCCGCACAGATACGCAGTATTTT. Protein: CASKWGPSGRTRTDTQYF. Using reference TRBV7-9 and TRBJ2-3 for the parts outside the CDR3, the full variable domain is DTGVSQNPRHKITKRGQNVTFRCDPISEHNRLYWYRQTLGQGPEFLTYFQNEAQLEKSRLLSDRFSAERPKGSFSTLEIQRTEQGDSAMYLCASKWGPSGRTRTDTQYFGPGTRLTVL.

The chain joins TRBV9 to TRBJ2-1; TRBD2 is a possible D gene (6 bases). Trimming pared 0 bases from V and 3 bases from J, leaving 13 bases between. Germline V gives CDR1 SGDLS, CDR2 YYNGEE. This CDR3 is built from 16 residues. CDR3 amino acids: CASSVVGLASYNEQFF. As DNA, the CDR3 is TGTGCCAGCAGCGTAGTTGGGCTAGCGAGCTACAATGAGCAGTTCTTC.

The V call is TRBV12-3 or TRBV12-4, the J call TRBJ2-7; D is perhaps TRBD1 (6 bases). The J call may be mistaken, given a closer DNA end match to TRBJ2-1. CDR3 length equals 13 residues. The CDR3 bases are TGTGCCAGCAGGCGAGGGGGTAGGAATGAGCAGTTCTTC. It translates to CASRRGGRNEQFF.